This T cell receptor (beta chain) was documented in a study of cytomegalovirus exposure and HLA in healthy donors. Study-wide findings and caveats: Clonal expansion, a later analysis showed, was greater in HLA-associated TCR beta chains than in equally common others. Accurate prediction of most subjects' HLA-A and HLA-B alleles from TCR beta sequences was reported. Under in vitro conditions, a few CMV-associated chains were confirmed as specific for CMV antigens. TCR beta V- and J-gene trimming was later associated with a missense DCLRE1C variant.

A remark on this clone: Its specificity is not known.

CDR1 and CDR2 (germline): SGDLS, YYNGEE. This CDR3 region has 16 residues. V lost 3 bases to trimming and J lost 0 bases; unmatched junction nucleotides: 6. It was with 60 Vbeta and 13 Jbeta primers that the PCR ran. This table comes from immunoSEQ multiplex PCR, and its TCRdb copy is limited to in-frame clones, with some not included. The sample yields around 220,000 clones, less than 85% seen once. This chain joins TRBV9 and TRBJ1-3; 7 bases line up with TRBD1. This receptor was identified in a girl aged 2 to 9 in good health and CMV-seronegative. The material sequenced was PBMCs. CDR3 sequence reads: CASSDTGALSGNTIYF. For the CDR3, the DNA is TGTGCCAGCAGCGATACAGGGGCCCTCTCTGGAAACACCATATATTTT.